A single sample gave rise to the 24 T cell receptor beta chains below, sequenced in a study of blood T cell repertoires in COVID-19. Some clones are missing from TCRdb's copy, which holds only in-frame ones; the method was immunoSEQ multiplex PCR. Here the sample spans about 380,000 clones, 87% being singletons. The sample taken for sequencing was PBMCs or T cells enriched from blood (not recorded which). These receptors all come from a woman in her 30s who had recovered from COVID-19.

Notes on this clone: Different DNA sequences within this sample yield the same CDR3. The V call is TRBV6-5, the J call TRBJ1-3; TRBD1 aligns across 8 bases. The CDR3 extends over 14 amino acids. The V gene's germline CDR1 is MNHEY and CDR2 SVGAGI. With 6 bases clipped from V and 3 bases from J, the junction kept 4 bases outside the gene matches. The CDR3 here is CASSQGARGNTIYF. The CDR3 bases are TGTGCCAGCAGCCAGGGGGCTCGTGGAAACACCATATATTTT.

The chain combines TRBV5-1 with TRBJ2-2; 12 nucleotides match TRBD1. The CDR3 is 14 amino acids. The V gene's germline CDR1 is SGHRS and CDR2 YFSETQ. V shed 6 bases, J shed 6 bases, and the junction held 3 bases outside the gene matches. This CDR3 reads CASKGQGASGELFF. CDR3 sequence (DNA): TGCGCCAGCAAGGGACAGGGGGCGTCCGGGGAGCTGTTTTTT.

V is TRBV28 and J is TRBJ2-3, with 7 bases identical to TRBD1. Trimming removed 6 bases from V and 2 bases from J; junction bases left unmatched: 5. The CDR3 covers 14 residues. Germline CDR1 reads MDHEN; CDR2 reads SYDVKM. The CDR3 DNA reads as TGTGCCAGCAGGCGACAGGGTACCACAGATACGCAGTATTTT. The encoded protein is CASRRQGTTDTQYF.

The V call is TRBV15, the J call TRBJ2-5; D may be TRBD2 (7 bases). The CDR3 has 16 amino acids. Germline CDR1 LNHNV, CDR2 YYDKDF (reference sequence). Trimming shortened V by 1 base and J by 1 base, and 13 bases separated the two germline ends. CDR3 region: CATSRGGRETQETQYF. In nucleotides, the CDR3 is TGTGCCACCAGCAGAGGGGGGCGGGAGACCCAAGAGACCCAGTACTTC.

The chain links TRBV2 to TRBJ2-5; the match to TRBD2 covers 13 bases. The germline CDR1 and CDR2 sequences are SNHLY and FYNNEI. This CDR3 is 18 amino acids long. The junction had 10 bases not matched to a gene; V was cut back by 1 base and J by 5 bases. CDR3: CASSEEPLAGGVGETQYF. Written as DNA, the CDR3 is TGTGCCAGCAGTGAAGAACCACTAGCGGGGGGGGTAGGCGAGACCCAGTACTTC.

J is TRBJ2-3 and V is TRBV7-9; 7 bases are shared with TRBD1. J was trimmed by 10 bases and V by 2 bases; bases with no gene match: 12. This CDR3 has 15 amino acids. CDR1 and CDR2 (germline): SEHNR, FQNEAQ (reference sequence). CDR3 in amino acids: CASSLRQGRQESQYF. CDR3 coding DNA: TGTGCCAGCAGCTTAAGACAGGGTCGGCAGGAATCGCAGTATTTT.

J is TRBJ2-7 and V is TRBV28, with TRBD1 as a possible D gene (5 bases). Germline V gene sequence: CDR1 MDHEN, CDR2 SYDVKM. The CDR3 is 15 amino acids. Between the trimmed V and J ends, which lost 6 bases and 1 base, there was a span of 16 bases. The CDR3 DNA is TGTGCCAGCAGCTTAGTAGGGGTGGGGTCCTACGAGCAGTACTTC. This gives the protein CASSLVGVGSYEQYF.

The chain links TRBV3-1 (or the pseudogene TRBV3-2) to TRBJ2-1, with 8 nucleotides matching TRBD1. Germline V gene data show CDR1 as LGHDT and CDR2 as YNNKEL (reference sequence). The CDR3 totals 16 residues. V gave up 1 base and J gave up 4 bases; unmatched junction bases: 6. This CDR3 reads CASSQGGRTGYNEQFF. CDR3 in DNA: TGTGCCAGCAGCCAAGGGGGGAGGACAGGGTACAATGAGCAGTTCTTC.

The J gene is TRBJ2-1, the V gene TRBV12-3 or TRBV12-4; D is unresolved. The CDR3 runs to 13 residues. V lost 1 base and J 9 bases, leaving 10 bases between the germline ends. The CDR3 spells CASSLVAAAEQFF. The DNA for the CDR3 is TGTGCCAGCAGTTTAGTGGCCGCCGCTGAGCAGTTCTTC.

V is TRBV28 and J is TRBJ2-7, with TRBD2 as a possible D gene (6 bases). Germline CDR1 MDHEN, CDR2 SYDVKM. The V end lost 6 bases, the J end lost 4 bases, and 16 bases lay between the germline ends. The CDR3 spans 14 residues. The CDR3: CASSYPAGFYEQYF. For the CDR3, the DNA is TGTGCCAGCAGCTACCCTGCGGGGTTTTACGAGCAGTACTTC.

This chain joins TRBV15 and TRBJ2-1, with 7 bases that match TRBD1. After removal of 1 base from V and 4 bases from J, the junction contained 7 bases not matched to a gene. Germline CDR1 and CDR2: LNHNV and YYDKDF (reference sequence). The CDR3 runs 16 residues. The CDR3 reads CATSRGGGLLYNEQFF. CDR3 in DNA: TGTGCCACCAGCAGAGGAGGGGGCCTCCTTTACAATGAGCAGTTCTTC.

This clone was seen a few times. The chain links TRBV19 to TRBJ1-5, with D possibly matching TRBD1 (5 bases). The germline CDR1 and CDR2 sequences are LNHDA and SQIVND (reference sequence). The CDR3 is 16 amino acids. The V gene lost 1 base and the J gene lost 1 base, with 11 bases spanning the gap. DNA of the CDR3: TGTGCCAGTAGTATAGGTGGGGGGTTCAGCAATCAGCCCCAGCATTTT. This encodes CASSIGGGFSNQPQHF. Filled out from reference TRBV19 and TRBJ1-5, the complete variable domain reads DGGITQSPKYLFRKEGQNVTLSCEQNLNHDAMYWYRQDPGQGLRLIYYSQIVNDFQKGDIAEGYSVSREKKESFPLTVTSAQKNPTAFYLCASSIGGGFSNQPQHFGDGTRLSIL.

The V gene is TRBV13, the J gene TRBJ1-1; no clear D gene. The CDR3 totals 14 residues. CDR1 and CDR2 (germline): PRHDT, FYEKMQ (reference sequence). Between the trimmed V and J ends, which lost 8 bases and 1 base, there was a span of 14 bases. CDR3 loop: CASCESDGNTEAFF. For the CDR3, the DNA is TGTGCCAGCTGCGAAAGCGACGGGAACACTGAAGCTTTCTTT.

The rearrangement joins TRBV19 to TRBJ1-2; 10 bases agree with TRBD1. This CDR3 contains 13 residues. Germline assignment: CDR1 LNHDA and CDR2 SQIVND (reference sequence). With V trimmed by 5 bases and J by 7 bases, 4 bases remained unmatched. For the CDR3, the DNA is TGTGCCAGTAGTTGGACAGGGGGGGGTGGCTACACCTTC. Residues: CASSWTGGGGYTF.

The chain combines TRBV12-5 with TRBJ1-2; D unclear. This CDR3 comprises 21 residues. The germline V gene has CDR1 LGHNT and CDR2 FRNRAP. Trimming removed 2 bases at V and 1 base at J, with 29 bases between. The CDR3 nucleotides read TGTGCTAGTGGTTTGAATTCCGGGAAGGGTAAGGGTTTGAGGGTTAACTATGGCTACACCTTC. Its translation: CASGLNSGKGKGLRVNYGYTF.

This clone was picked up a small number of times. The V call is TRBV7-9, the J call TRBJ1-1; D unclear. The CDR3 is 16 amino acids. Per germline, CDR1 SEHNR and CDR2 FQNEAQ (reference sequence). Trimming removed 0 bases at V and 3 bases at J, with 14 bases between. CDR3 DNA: TGTGCCAGCAGCTTAGCCGGCTCCCCGAGGGACACTGAAGCTTTCTTT. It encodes CASSLAGSPRDTEAFF.

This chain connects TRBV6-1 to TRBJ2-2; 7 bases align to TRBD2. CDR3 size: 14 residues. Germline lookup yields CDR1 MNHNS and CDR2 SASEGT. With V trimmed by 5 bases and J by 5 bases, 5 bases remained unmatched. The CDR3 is CASSFIGRTGELFF. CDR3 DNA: TGTGCCAGCAGTTTTATCGGGAGGACCGGGGAGCTGTTTTTT.

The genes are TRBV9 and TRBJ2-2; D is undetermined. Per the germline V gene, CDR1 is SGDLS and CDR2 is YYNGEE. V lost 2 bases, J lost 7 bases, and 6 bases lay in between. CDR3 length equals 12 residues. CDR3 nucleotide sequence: TGTGCCAGCAGCGTCTTTAACGGGGAGCTGTTTTTT. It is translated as CASSVFNGELFF. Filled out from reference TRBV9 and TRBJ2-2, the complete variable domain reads DSGVTQTPKHLITATGQRVTLRCSPRSGDLSVYWYQQSLDQGLQFLIQYYNGEERAKGNILERFSAQQFPDLHSELNLSSLELGDSALYFCASSVFNGELFFGEGSRLTVL.

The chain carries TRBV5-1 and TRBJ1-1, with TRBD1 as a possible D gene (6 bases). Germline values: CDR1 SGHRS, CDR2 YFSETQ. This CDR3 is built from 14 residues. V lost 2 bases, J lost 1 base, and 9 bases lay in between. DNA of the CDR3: TGCGCCAGCAGCTTACAGGGTACGAACACTGAAGCTTTCTTT. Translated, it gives CASSLQGTNTEAFF.

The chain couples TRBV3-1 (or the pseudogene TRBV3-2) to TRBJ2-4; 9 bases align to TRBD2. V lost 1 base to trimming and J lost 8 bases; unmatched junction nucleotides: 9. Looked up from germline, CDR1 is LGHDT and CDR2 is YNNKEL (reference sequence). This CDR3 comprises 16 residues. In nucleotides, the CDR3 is TGTGCCAGCAGCCAAGTAGCGGGGGCCTCCGCGGACATTCAGTACTTC. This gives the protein CASSQVAGASADIQYF.

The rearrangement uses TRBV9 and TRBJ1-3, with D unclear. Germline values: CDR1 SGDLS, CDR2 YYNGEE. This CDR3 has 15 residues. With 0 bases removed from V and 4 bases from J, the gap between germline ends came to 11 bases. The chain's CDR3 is CASSVAPGSGNTIYF. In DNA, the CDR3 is TGTGCCAGCAGCGTAGCTCCCGGGTCAGGAAACACCATATATTTT.

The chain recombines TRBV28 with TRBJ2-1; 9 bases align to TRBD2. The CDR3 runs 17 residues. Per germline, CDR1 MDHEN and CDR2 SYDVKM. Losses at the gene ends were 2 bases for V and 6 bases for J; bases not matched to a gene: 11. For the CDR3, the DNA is TGTGCCAGCAGTTTAGGGCTAGCGGGACCCGACCCCAATGAGCAGTTCTTC. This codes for CASSLGLAGPDPNEQFF.

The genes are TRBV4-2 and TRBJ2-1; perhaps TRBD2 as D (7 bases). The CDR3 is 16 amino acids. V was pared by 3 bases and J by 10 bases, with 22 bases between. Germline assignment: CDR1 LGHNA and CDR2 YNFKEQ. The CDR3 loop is CASSQRGGVSSGEQFF. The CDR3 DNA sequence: TGTGCCAGCAGCCAGAGGGGGGGGGTAAGCAGCGGCGAGCAGTTCTTC.

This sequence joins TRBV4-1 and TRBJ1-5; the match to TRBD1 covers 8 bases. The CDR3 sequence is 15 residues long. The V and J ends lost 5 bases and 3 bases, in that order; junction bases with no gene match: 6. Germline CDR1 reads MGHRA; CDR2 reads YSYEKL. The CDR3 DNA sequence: TGCGCCAGCAGCAAGACAGGGGCGGTCAATCAGCCCCAGCATTTT. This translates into CASSKTGAVNQPQHF.